This T cell receptor beta chain came from a study of PD-1 blockade in classical Hodgkin lymphoma. Across the whole study: Once every 2 weeks, patients received intravenous nivolumab at 3 mg/kg.

Regarding the study as a whole: The origin of the repertoire differences remains undefined, with disease activity or prior therapy as possible causes.

Worth noting for this clone: What it binds is not known.

V lost 2 bases and J 5 bases, leaving 12 bases between the germline ends. The V gene's germline CDR1 is MRHNA and CDR2 SNTAGT. CDR3 length: 14 amino acids. TCRdb keeps only in-frame clones here, not all; method: immunoSEQ multiplex PCR. The data show about 4,800 clones, 79% seen once. Time point defined: cycle 4 day 1 (C4D1), after 5 to 7 weeks of nivolumab. Each and every patient relapsed after autologous stem cell transplantation, and patients got differing brentuximab vedotin exposure. Magnetic negative selection served to purify CD4+ T cells out of PBMCs that had been thawed. The chain joins TRBV6-4 to TRBJ2-5, with a tentative D call TRBD1 (5 bases). This material consisted of CD4+ T cells from blood, taken before the fourth cycle of nivolumab. The source of this sequence is a human donor with classical Hodgkin lymphoma. The CDR3 DNA sequence: TGTGCCAGCAGTGACGGGGCCCCAAGGGAGACCCAGTACTTC. Its translation is CASSDGAPRETQYF.